One sample yielded the 21 T cell receptor beta chains listed below, sequenced in a study of blood T cell repertoires in COVID-19. Data came from immunoSEQ multiplex PCR; TCRdb stores just in-frame clones and leaves some out. The repertoire includes over 30,000 clones, more than 75% of them detected once, and 10% sits in the top ten. Sequenced: peripheral blood. Receptors were obtained from an elderly man with active COVID-19.

The rearrangement joins TRBV4-1 to TRBJ2-7; 9 nucleotides agree with TRBD1. Trimming took 4 bases from V and 2 from J; bases not matched to a gene: 6. Looked up from germline, CDR1 is MGHRA and CDR2 is YSYEKL. This CDR3 is 15 amino acids long. The CDR3 loop is CASSRGTGNTYEQYF. In nucleotides, the CDR3 is TGCGCCAGCAGCCGAGGGACAGGGAACACCTACGAGCAGTACTTC.

The chain recombines TRBV6-2 or TRBV6-3 with TRBJ1-1; D unresolved. There are 14 residues in the CDR3. Germline V gene lookup returns CDR1 MNHEY and CDR2 SVGEGT. Trimming pared 4 bases from V and 3 bases from J, leaving 12 bases between. DNA of the CDR3: TGTGCCAGCAGTTCACTTCGAGGGTACACTGAAGCTTTCTTT. Protein product: CASSSLRGYTEAFF.

The genes are TRBV5-6 and TRBJ2-7; weak D call: TRBD1 (6 bases). The CDR3 has 14 residues. CDR1 is SGHDT, CDR2 YYEEEE, per germline. Trimming stripped 0 bases from V and 5 bases from J, with 12 bases between. The CDR3 is CASSLVQGKDEQYF. The CDR3 DNA is TGTGCCAGCAGCTTGGTCCAGGGGAAGGACGAGCAGTACTTC.

The chain links TRBV21-1 to TRBJ2-5; the DNA was not compared with TRBD2, the D call given in the table. TRBV21-1 is a pseudogene. The CDR3 is 18 amino acids. CDR3 amino acids: CASSKVSGTSGNGETQYF. The CDR3 DNA reads TGTGCCAGCAGCAAAGTTTCTGGGACTAGCGGGAACGGAGAGACCCAGTACTTC.

This chain connects TRBV5-1 to TRBJ2-3, with a possible D match to TRBD2 (5 bases). The length of the CDR3 is 12 residues. Trimming shortened V by 5 bases and J by 6 bases, and 10 bases separated the two germline ends. The V gene's germline CDR1 is SGHRS and CDR2 YFSETQ. The CDR3 is CASSEGRDTQYF. In nucleotides, the CDR3 is TGCGCCAGCAGTGAGGGCCGCGATACGCAGTATTTT.

The chain links TRBV2 to TRBJ1-6; 7 bases line up with TRBD1. Germline V gives CDR1 SNHLY, CDR2 FYNNEI. The CDR3 is 14 residues long. The V and J ends lost 10 bases and 8 bases, in that order; junction bases with no gene match: 11. DNA of the CDR3: TGTGCCACCACAGGGGAGGCTGGGTATTCACCCCTCCACTTT. This codes for CATTGEAGYSPLHF.

The chain carries TRBV2 and TRBJ2-5; D gene unclear. The CDR3 is 16 residues long. Deletions cut 2 bases from V and 1 base from J, with 14 bases between. Germline V lookup: CDR1 SNHLY, CDR2 FYNNEI. CDR3 residues: CASSEYSNPVQETQYF. In nucleotides, the CDR3 is TGTGCCAGCAGTGAATACTCTAACCCTGTCCAAGAGACCCAGTACTTC.

The chain links TRBV6-5 to TRBJ1-6, with D possibly TRBD1 on 6 matching bases. V was trimmed by 0 bases and J by 7 bases, leaving 10 bases between them. The CDR3 consists of 15 residues. From germline, CDR1 is MNHEY and CDR2 SVGAGI. CDR3 in DNA: TGTGCCAGCAGTTACTCTAGAGGGACAAATTCACCCCTCCACTTT. This codes for CASSYSRGTNSPLHF.

V gene TRBV28 combines with J gene TRBJ1-5; no clear D. This CDR3 is 15 amino acids long. V lost 1 base to trimming and J lost 6 bases, with 13 bases between them. Germline CDR1 is MDHEN and CDR2 is SYDVKM. The CDR3 DNA reads as TGTGCCAGCAGTTTATCGTCCATACCTAGTCAGCCCCAGCATTTT. It specifies CASSLSSIPSQPQHF.

J is TRBJ1-5 and V is TRBV28; D ambiguous. The CDR3 has 12 residues. Germline values: CDR1 MDHEN, CDR2 SYDVKM. With 2 bases removed from V and 10 bases from J, the gap between germline ends came to 9 bases. The CDR3 region has the DNA TGTGCCAGCAGTTTAGGTAAGCGACCCCAGCATTTT. Translated, it gives CASSLGKRPQHF.

The rearrangement uses TRBV24-1 and TRBJ2-7, with 8 bases matching TRBD1. V trimming: 4 bases; J trimming: 5 bases; junction bases outside the gene matches: 9. Germline V lookup: CDR1 KGHDR, CDR2 SFDVKD. The CDR3 covers 15 residues. The CDR3 sequence is CATSEARTGLDEQYF. The CDR3 nucleotides read TGTGCCACCAGTGAGGCGCGGACAGGGTTGGACGAGCAGTACTTC.

The chain has TRBV5-4 and TRBJ2-7, with a possible D match to TRBD2 (6 bases). This CDR3 has 12 residues. The ends were cut back, 10 bases at V and 3 bases at J, with 14 bases in the middle. Germline V gene lookup returns CDR1 SGHNT and CDR2 YYREEE (reference sequence). The CDR3 sequence is CAPGLDLYEQYF. In DNA, the CDR3 is TGTGCCCCGGGACTTGACCTCTACGAGCAGTACTTC.

The chain uses TRBV4-3 and TRBJ1-1, with D perhaps matching TRBD1 (5 bases). The length of the CDR3 is 14 residues. Trimming cost V 0 bases and J 4 bases, with 9 bases left between them. CDR1 is LGHNA, CDR2 YSLEER, per germline. CDR3 region: CASSQEGGSTEAFF. CDR3 nucleotide sequence: TGCGCCAGCAGCCAAGAGGGGGGGAGCACTGAAGCTTTCTTT.

This chain joins TRBV19 and TRBJ1-5; 7 bases agree with TRBD1. The J segment lost 0 bases and the V segment lost 4 bases, leaving 6 bases of the junction unmatched. CDR1 and CDR2 (germline): LNHDA, SQIVND (reference sequence). CDR3 size: 16 residues. The CDR3 reads CASSTPGQYSNQPQHF. In DNA, the CDR3 is TGTGCCAGTAGTACCCCGGGACAGTATAGCAATCAGCCCCAGCATTTT.

The chain carries TRBV30 and TRBJ2-1, with 7 bases that match TRBD2. The CDR3 is made up of 16 amino acids. CDR1 is GTSNPN and CDR2 is SVGIG in the germline V gene (reference sequence). V gave up 8 bases and J gave up 0 bases; unmatched junction bases: 13. CDR3 bases: TGTGCCGGTGGGCTAGCGGAGCGATCCTCCTACAATGAGCAGTTCTTC. Translating gives CAGGLAERSSYNEQFF.

The chain combines TRBV6-5 with TRBJ2-2, with 7 bases identical to TRBD1. The CDR3 is 14 amino acids. The V gene end was trimmed by 6 bases and the J gene end by 4 bases; junction bases not matched to a gene: 5. Germline assignment: CDR1 MNHEY and CDR2 SVGAGI. CDR3 protein: CASRVDRSTGELFF. CDR3 nucleotide sequence: TGTGCCAGCAGAGTGGACAGGAGCACCGGGGAGCTGTTTTTT.

J is TRBJ1-1 and V is TRBV24-1; 12 bases fit TRBD1. The CDR3 spans 17 residues. Looked up from germline, CDR1 is KGHDR and CDR2 is SFDVKD. V lost 4 bases to trimming and J lost 2 bases; unmatched junction nucleotides: 7. CDR3 sequence (DNA): TGTGCCACCAGTGAATCACCGGGACAGGGGGCAAACACTGAAGCTTTCTTT. It is translated as CATSESPGQGANTEAFF.

This clone was detected only once. CDR3 nucleotide sequence: TGTGCCAGCAGCTTGTCAGGGGGCCCCCACAATGAGCAGTTCTTC. Protein product: CASSLSGGPHNEQFF. The chain has TRBV11-3 and TRBJ2-1; TRBD1 matches at 8 bases. J lost 5 bases, V lost 3 bases, and 6 bases had no gene match. This CDR3 contains 15 residues. Looked up from germline, CDR1 is SGHNT and CDR2 is YENEEA.

V is TRBV28 and J is TRBJ2-7, with TRBD1 matching 10 bases. The germline V gene has CDR1 MDHEN and CDR2 SYDVKM. V was clipped by 6 bases and J by 8 bases; unmatched bases: 10. This CDR3 is built from 14 residues. The CDR3 DNA is TGTGCCAGCAGCCTCGGACAGGGGGGAGGGAAGCAGTACTTC. Its protein product is CASSLGQGGGKQYF. The entire variable domain, with the rest obtained from reference TRBV28 and TRBJ2-7, is as follows: DVKVTQSSRYLVKRTGEKVFLECVQDMDHENMFWYRQDPGLGLRLIYFSYDVKMKEKGDIPEGYSVSREKKERFSLILESASTNQTSMYLCASSLGQGGGKQYFGPGTRLTVT.

The chain is built from TRBV10-2 and TRBJ2-3; 10 nucleotides agree with TRBD1. The CDR3 is made up of 21 amino acids. The V and J ends lost 5 bases and 0 bases, in that order; junction bases with no gene match: 20. Germline assignment: CDR1 WSHSY and CDR2 SAAADI. CDR3 in amino acids: CASSRRPGTGATATSTDTQYF. In nucleotides, the CDR3 is TGCGCCAGCAGTCGACGTCCCGGGACAGGGGCCACAGCGACTAGCACAGATACGCAGTATTTT.

The chain couples TRBV19 to TRBJ1-2; 7 bases are shared with TRBD1. This CDR3 spans 14 amino acids. Germline values: CDR1 LNHDA, CDR2 SQIVND (reference sequence). Trimming cost V 7 bases and J 4 bases; bases outside gene matches: 9. Here the CDR3 reads CASNPLQGIYGYTF. CDR3 nucleotide sequence: TGTGCCAGTAACCCATTACAGGGGATCTATGGCTACACCTTC.